This T cell receptor beta chain originates from a study of graft-versus-host responses after intestinal transplantation (dated by TCRdb to about 2021). For the wider study: Recipients received multivisceral, liver-intestinal, or isolated intestinal transplants. Every recipient was given anti-thymocyte globulin induction, followed by 2 to 4 years of maintenance tacrolimus and steroids. Graft-versus-host and host-versus-graft alloreactive T cell clones were tracked in the graft, circulation and bone marrow after intestinal transplantation using bulk TCR-beta CDR3 sequencing. To identify alloreactive clones, pre-transplant mixed lymphocyte reaction products were sequenced and then compared with unstimulated pre-transplant donor and recipient T cells. The cohort enrolled fewer than 25 intestinal transplant recipients including one retransplant, and a few patients lacking pretransplant specimens were excluded. Donor T cell macrochimerism was defined as a peak of at least 4% donor T cells among recipient peripheral blood mononuclear cells. Rather than going through the commercial service, samples from a few later patients were sequenced in-house on an Illumina MiSeq and processed with MiXCR.

A remark on this clone: The clone's antigen remains unknown. It has no much larger one-base neighbor in the sample; base qualities were not kept.

The receptor library was made with the immunoSEQ multiplex PCR assay. For most patients, genomic DNA was isolated with the Qiagen DNeasy Blood and Tissue Kit and sent frozen to Adaptive Biotechnologies for TCR sequencing. For most patients, high-throughput TCR-beta CDR3 sequencing of genomic DNA was performed by Adaptive Biotechnologies. The study's own analysis went as follows. TCR sequencing data for 18 patients were retrieved from Adaptive's ImmunoSEQ software; three other patients were processed with MiXCR and VDJtools. To correct CD4 versus CD8 sorting errors, sequences present in both subsets at a frequency ratio below 5:1 were removed. Because the origin of CDR3 nucleotide sequences shared between donor and recipient could not be assigned, those sequences were removed. Alloreactive clones required at least 2-fold expansion over unstimulated cells and minimum CFSE-low frequency of 0.002% (template counts) or 0.001% (read counts). Clones were considered mappable if detected in sequenced pre-transplant spleen, lymph node, or MLR CFSE-low populations of the donor or recipient. Cumulative frequency of alloreactive clones was calculated as a percentage of all sequences weighted by copy number. As stored in TCRdb, this immuneACCESS dataset retains in-frame rearrangements with V and J assigned. A fraction of the clones does not appear; measured against another copy, unresolved V genes explain less than half of the discrepancy, and the remainder lacks a known reason. Clonal size and the V and J genes are those of that table, whereas D and trimming came from the DNA. This sample has around 95,000 clones in its table, and less than 90% of those were observed once. Roughly 0.95% of the sample comes from the top ten.

What the time point label conveys for this sample: cells obtained before transplantation from donor or recipient. CD3+CD4+ and CD3+CD8+ populations were FACS-sorted from unstimulated pre-transplant donor and recipient cells taken from spleen or lymph nodes. What the work shows at the level of the full study, not this receptor alone: The conclusions were limited by the relatively low number and heterogeneity of the intestinal transplant patients. Patients with donor T cell macrochimerism had high GvH to HvG T cell clonal ratios in their allografts. GvH clones were found in recipient bone marrow, and some of the GvH clones appeared earlier in ileal mucosa or blood, which is consistent with an intestinal mucosal origin. Peak levels of circulating GvH clones were associated with declines in HvG clones early after transplant.

The CDR3 goes from the cysteine to the phenylalanine over 14 residues. The kept DNA is CDR3 alone, 42 bases in frame from the first base. As encoded in the germline V gene, CDR1 is SGHTA while CDR2 is FQGTGA. After removal of 4 bases from V and 6 bases from J, the junction retains 8 bases not matched to a gene. This clonotype was obtained from a human donor who was the organ donor for an intestinal transplant. The chain couples TRBV7-3 to TRBJ2-7; TRBD1 matches 8 bases in the middle. The source was unstimulated CD4+ T cells sorted from spleen or lymph node cells, collected before transplant. The base sequence is TGTGCCAGCAGCTCCGGGACAGGTCTTGGCGAGCAGTACTTC. Its product reads: CASSSGTGLGEQYF.